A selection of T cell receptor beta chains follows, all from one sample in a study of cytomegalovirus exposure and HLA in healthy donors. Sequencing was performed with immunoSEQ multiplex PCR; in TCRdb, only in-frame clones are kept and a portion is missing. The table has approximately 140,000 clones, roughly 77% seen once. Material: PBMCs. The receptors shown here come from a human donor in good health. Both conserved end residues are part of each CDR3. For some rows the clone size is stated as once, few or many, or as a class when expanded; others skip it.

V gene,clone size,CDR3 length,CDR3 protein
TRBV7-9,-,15,CASTHRASGTDTQYF
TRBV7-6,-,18,CASSSSWGGGSLNTEAFF
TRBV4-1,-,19,CASSQDPFGGQLGFDEQFF
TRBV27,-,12,CASSTGVYEQYF
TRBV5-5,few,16,CASSLGPGGPDTEAFF
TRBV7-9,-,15,CASSLPGPGYQPQHF
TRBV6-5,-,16,CASSYTTGQGNYEQYF
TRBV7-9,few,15,CASSLLAGGPETQYF
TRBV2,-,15,CASSASYGGSEKLFF
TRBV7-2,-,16,CASGIAGDISTDTQYF
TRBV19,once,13,CASSTTGPSPLHF
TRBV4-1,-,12,CASSQGLVVQFF
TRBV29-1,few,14,CSVAEQVKYNEQFF
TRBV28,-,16,CASSLGQMRSGNTIYF
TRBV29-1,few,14,CSTDSGGVTDTQYF
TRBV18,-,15,CASSPPERSSDTQYF
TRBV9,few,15,CASRAGHGGSTEAFF
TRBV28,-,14,CASIDSGGAYEQYF
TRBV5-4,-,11,CASSSPGEQYF
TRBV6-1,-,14,CASSEPRDNSPLHF
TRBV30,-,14,CAWSWDSSNRVAFF
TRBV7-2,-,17,CASSRQGTFPSNQPQHF
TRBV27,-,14,CASSARVYNTEAFF
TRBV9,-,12,CASSRNSGSTFF
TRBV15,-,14,CATSRDRADSPLHF
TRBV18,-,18,CASSPKEAGGLSSYEQYF
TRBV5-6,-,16,CASSSHSNRDRAGVHF
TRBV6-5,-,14,CASSRTTDNSPLHF
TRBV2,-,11,CATTRANIQYF
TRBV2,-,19,CASRGGRLGQGVGANVLTF
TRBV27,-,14,CASSFGDRGYEQYF
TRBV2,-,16,CASSLRTSGIGETQYF
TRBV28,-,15,CASSPGRSGANEQFF
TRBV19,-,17,CASSIGGGRGVPNEQFF
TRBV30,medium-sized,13,CAWRDFYTGELFF
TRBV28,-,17,CATHPLRPSGRADEQFF
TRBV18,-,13,CASSPPTGPEQYF
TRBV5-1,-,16,CASSTHLAGDYNEQFF
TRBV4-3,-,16,CASSQVLGANLWGYTF
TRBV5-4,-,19,CASSPIPLVVAGGIYEQYF
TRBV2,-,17,CASARFSTGQGSGEQYF
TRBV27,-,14,CASRPSMGGTEAFF
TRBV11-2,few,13,CASSLGGRYEQYF
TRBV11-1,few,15,CASSPQGLAREEQYF
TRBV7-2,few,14,CASSYRVSNSPLHF
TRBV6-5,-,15,CASMPAPWSNEKLFF
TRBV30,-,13,CAWSRGSNQPQHF
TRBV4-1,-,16,CASSQDAMVVTGELFF
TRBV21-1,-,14,CASSGTRRDNEQFF
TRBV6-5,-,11,CASNEGYEQYF
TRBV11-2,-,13,CASSWGKAYEQYF
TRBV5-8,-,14,CASSLTSGGYEQYF
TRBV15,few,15,CATSRVGGDYNEQFF
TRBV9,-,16,CASSVGWGTSTDTQYF
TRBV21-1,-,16,CASSKCGAGRNQPQHF